The 4 T cell receptor beta chains listed next were all sequenced from one sample in a study of cytomegalovirus exposure and HLA in healthy donors (dated by TCRdb to 2015 to 2018). Receptors were amplified or captured by the immunoSEQ multiplex PCR assay. For the multiplex PCR, a mixture combining 60 forward primers for TCR Vbeta segments and 13 reverse primers for TCR Jbeta segments was used. The source is immuneACCESS, and TCRdb retained only in-frame sequences with V and J called. Part of the clones is not carried over; for the studies checked, unresolved V genes explain less than half of this, and the remainder is unexplained. The sample data list about 190,000 clones, and approximately 80% of these were observed just once. The ten largest clones represent roughly 3.2% of the sample. The sample comprised PBMCs. These receptor sequences come from a man in his forties or fifties in good health and CMV-seropositive.

The chain links TRBV7-9 to TRBJ2-4, with D unresolved. V was shortened by 2 bases and J by 3 bases, with 8 bases between the two germline ends. The CDR3 has 14 amino acids. Germline V lookup: CDR1 SEHNR, CDR2 FQNEAQ (reference sequence). The CDR3 DNA reads TGTGCCAGCAGCTTAACGGGTGGCAAAAACATTCAGTACTTC. It yields the protein CASSLTGGKNIQYF. The full variable domain, its missing parts supplied by reference TRBV7-9 and TRBJ2-4, is DTGVSQNPRHKITKRGQNVTFRCDPISEHNRLYWYRQTLGQGPEFLTYFQNEAQLEKSRLLSDRFSAERPKGSFSTLEIQRTEQGDSAMYLCASSLTGGKNIQYFGAGTRLSVL.

Concerning this clone itself: This CDR3 is also generated by other DNA sequences in the sample. The rearrangement uses TRBV9 and TRBJ2-5; D uncertain. Germline V gene data show CDR1 as SGDLS and CDR2 as YYNGEE. The CDR3 has 14 residues. Trimming left V 0 bases short and J 5 bases short, with 11 bases between. This chain's CDR3 is CASSVVGGLETQYF. CDR3 nucleotides: TGTGCCAGCAGCGTAGTCGGTGGTCTGGAGACCCAGTACTTC.

There are a few counts of this clone. The CDR3 region has the DNA TGTGCCAGCAGCAGGGGACAGAGCAACACCGGGGAGCTGTTTTTT. This encodes CASSRGQSNTGELFF. The chain is built from TRBV5-6 and TRBJ2-2, with 7 bases that match TRBD1. Germline V CDR1 and CDR2: SGHDT, YYEEEE. The CDR3 totals 15 residues. V was clipped by 4 bases and J by 2 bases; unmatched bases: 5.

The chain links TRBV6-1 to TRBJ2-7, with TRBD1 matching 7 bases. Unmatched junction bases numbered 6, after V lost 4 bases and J lost 0 bases. Germline loops: CDR1 MNHNS, CDR2 SASEGT. The CDR3 contains 15 residues. The CDR3 DNA reads as TGTGCCAGCAGTGCCGGGACAGCGTCCTCCTACGAGCAGTACTTC. Translation gives CASSAGTASSYEQYF.